The entry that follows covers one TCR beta chain sequence. Its matching antigen is unknown. The sample originates from a study of beta chain features in type 1 diabetes. The entirety of the isolated RNA underwent reverse transcription, so expressed TCRB transcripts were sequenced. Profiled with immunoSEQ multiplex PCR; TCRdb holds only in-frame clones, not every one. The table lists about 930,000 clones, 15% to 20% of them singletons. Overall study findings and caveats: In the patient group, naive, central memory and Treg TCRB repertoires seemed more alike than in the healthy donor group. High-TCR-expressing cells could be over-represented by cDNA sequencing.

The material sequenced was naive CD4+ T cells from blood. The receptor comes from a woman aged 18-29 years in good health.

The CDR3 bases are TGTGCCACCAGCAGAGGAGAAGGGAACACTGAAGCTTTCTTT. Amino acids: CATSRGEGNTEAFF. The chain links TRBV15 to TRBJ1-1; D is undetermined. V lost 1 base and J 1 base, leaving 7 bases between the germline ends. This CDR3 region has 14 residues. The germline CDR1 and CDR2 sequences are LNHNV and YYDKDF (reference sequence).